These T cell receptor beta chains were read from a single sample in a study. TCRdb reprocessed the RT-PCR reads via MiXCR and lists one record per CDR3 protein. This table has around 700,000 distinct CDR3 sequences, more than 13% appearing once. Sequenced sample: memory CD4+ T cells from blood. The receptors come from a female donor in good health, serving as a healthy control. CDR3s include the opening cysteine and the closing phenylalanine or tryptophan. D genes are given only for firm matches. The size entry is marked missing in some rows and otherwise reads once, few, many or a size class.

J gene: TRBJ1-5
V gene: TRBV27
clone size: .
D gene: .
CDR3 protein: CASSLSIGQPQHF
CDR3 DNA: TGTGCCAGCAGTTTATCGATTGGTCAGCCCCAGCATTTT

J gene: TRBJ2-3
V gene: TRBV20-1
clone size: few
D gene: .
CDR3 protein: CSAYRAGGDTQYF
CDR3 DNA: TGCAGTGCTTACCGGGCCGGCGGGGATACGCAGTATTTT

J gene: TRBJ2-5
V gene: TRBV12-3/TRBV12-4
clone size: many
D gene: TRBD2
CDR3 protein: CASSEAGETQYF
CDR3 DNA: TGTGCCAGCAGCGAAGCGGGGGAGACCCAGTACTTC

J gene: TRBJ2-1
V gene: TRBV10-1
clone size: many
D gene: .
CDR3 protein: CASSEQAENNEQFF
CDR3 DNA: TGCGCCAGCAGTGAGCAGGCAGAAAACAATGAGCAGTTCTTC

J gene: TRBJ2-7
V gene: TRBV4-2
clone size: few
D gene: .
CDR3 protein: CASSQDLSVYEQYF
CDR3 DNA: TGTGCCAGCAGCCAAGATTTATCCGTTTACGAGCAGTACTTC

J gene: TRBJ2-7
V gene: TRBV20-1
clone size: few
D gene: TRBD2
CDR3 protein: CSAGGGRASDEQYF
CDR3 DNA: TGCAGTGCGGGTGGCGGGAGGGCCTCAGACGAGCAGTACTTC

J gene: TRBJ2-5
V gene: TRBV6-6
clone size: few
D gene: TRBD2
CDR3 protein: CASVPWQLAGGAETQYF
CDR3 DNA: TGTGCCAGCGTCCCTTGGCAGCTAGCGGGAGGGGCGGAGACCCAGTACTTC

J gene: TRBJ2-7
V gene: TRBV18
clone size: many
D gene: .
CDR3 protein: CASSPGRISYEQYF
CDR3 DNA: TGTGCCAGCTCACCGGGACGGATCTCCTACGAGCAGTACTTC

J gene: TRBJ2-3
V gene: TRBV5-1
clone size: few
D gene: .
CDR3 protein: CASSFGLSTGDTQYF
CDR3 DNA: TGCGCCAGCAGCTTCGGCCTCTCGACGGGGGATACGCAGTATTTT

J gene: TRBJ2-7
V gene: TRBV6-6
clone size: .
D gene: .
CDR3 protein: CASRLLTGHYERYF
CDR3 DNA: TGTGCCAGCAGACTTCTGACAGGTCACTACGAGCGGTACTTC

J gene: TRBJ2-1
V gene: TRBV6-2/TRBV6-3
clone size: few
D gene: .
CDR3 protein: CASSLAYNNEQFF
CDR3 DNA: TGTGCCAGCAGTTTGGCCTATAACAATGAGCAGTTCTTC

J gene: TRBJ2-7
V gene: TRBV6-1
clone size: .
D gene: .
CDR3 protein: CASNAGQTGEQYF
CDR3 DNA: TGTGCCAGCAATGCGGGCCAAACGGGGGAGCAGTACTTC

J gene: TRBJ1-5
V gene: TRBV15
clone size: few
D gene: .
CDR3 protein: CATSRDPEMGNQPQHF
CDR3 DNA: TGTGCCACCAGCAGAGATCCGGAGATGGGCAATCAGCCCCAGCATTTT

J gene: TRBJ2-3
V gene: TRBV20-1
clone size: many
D gene: TRBD2
CDR3 protein: CSAVGAGEADTQYF
CDR3 DNA: TGCAGTGCCGTTGGCGCGGGAGAGGCAGATACGCAGTATTTT

J gene: TRBJ1-6
V gene: TRBV5-1
clone size: .
D gene: .
CDR3 protein: CASRVESNSPLHF
CDR3 DNA: TGCGCCAGCAGGGTTGAATCTAATTCACCCCTCCACTTT